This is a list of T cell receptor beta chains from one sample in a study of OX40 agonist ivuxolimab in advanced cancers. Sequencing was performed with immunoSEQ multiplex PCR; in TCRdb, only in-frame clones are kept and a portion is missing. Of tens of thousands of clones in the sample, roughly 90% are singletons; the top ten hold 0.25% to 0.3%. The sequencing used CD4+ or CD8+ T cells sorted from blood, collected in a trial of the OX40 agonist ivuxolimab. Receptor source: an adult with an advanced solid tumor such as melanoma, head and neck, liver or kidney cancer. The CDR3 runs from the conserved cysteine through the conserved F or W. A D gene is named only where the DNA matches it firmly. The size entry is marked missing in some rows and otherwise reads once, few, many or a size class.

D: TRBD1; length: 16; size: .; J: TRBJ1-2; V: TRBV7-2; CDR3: CASSLGPGQGFVSGTF; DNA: TGTGCCAGCAGCTTAGGACCGGGACAGGGCTTTGTGTCGGGGACCTTC
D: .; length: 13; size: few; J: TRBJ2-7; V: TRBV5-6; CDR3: CASSLPGVIAQYF; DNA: TGTGCCAGCAGCTTGCCCGGGGTTATCGCGCAGTACTTC
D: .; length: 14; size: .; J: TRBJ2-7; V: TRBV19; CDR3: CASSSRADSYEQYF; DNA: TGTGCCAGTAGTTCCCGAGCAGATTCCTACGAGCAGTACTTC
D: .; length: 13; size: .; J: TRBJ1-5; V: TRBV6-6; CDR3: CASLQGPNQPQHF; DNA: TGTGCCAGCCTTCAGGGTCCAAATCAGCCCCAGCATTTT
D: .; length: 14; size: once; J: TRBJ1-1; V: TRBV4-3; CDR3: CASSQEQGGTEAFF; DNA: TGCGCCAGCAGCCAAGAGCAGGGCGGCACTGAAGCTTTCTTT
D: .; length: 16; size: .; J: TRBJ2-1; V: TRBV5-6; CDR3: CASSLKASSSYNEQFF; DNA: TGTGCCAGCAGCTTGAAGGCGTCCAGCTCCTACAATGAGCAGTTCTTC
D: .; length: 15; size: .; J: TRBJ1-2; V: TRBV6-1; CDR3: CASSSEDGIGGGYTF; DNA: TGTGCCAGCAGTTCGGAGGACGGAATAGGTGGTGGCTACACCTTC
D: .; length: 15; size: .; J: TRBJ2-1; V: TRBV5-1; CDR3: CASSSARPSANEQFF; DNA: TGCGCCAGCAGCTCGGCCCGTCCCTCGGCCAATGAGCAGTTCTTC
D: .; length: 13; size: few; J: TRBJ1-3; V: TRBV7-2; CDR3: CASSFEGRGTIYF; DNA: TGTGCCAGCAGCTTTGAGGGTAGAGGGACCATATATTTT
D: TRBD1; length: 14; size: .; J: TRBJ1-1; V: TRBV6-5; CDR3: CASSGRQGNTEAFF; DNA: TGTGCCAGCAGTGGCCGACAGGGGAACACTGAAGCTTTCTTT
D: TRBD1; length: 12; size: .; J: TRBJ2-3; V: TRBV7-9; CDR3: CASDRDTDTQYF; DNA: TGTGCCAGCGACAGGGACACAGATACGCAGTATTTT
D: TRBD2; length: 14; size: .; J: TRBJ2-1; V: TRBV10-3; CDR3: CAIGKRGRYNEQFF; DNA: TGTGCCATCGGCAAGCGGGGGAGATACAATGAGCAGTTCTTC
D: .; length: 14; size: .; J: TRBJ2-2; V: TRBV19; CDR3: CASAGTLNTGELFF; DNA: TGTGCCAGCGCCGGGACTTTGAACACCGGGGAGCTGTTTTTT
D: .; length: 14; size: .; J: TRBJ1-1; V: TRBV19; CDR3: CASKMRAARTEAFF; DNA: TGTGCCAGTAAGATGAGGGCAGCTAGAACTGAAGCTTTCTTT
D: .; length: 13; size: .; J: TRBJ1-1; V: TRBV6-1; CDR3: CASTLQGNTEAFF; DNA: TGTGCCAGCACCCTCCAGGGGAACACTGAAGCTTTCTTT
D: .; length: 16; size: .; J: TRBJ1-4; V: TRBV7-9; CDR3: CASSSMLRGINEKLFF; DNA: TGTGCCAGCAGCTCCATGTTACGGGGTATTAATGAAAAACTGTTTTTT